Sequencing of this T cell receptor (beta chain) was carried out in a study of shared clonotypes between healthy human individuals (TCRdb year 2020). Some background on the complete study: The cohort comprised two women and a few men aged 18 to 49 years. Blood TCR repertoires of five healthy adults were deeply sequenced to estimate repertoire size and the extent of clonotype sharing between individuals. For each donor, CD4 naive and CD4 memory were each given three plates, CD8 naive was given two plates, and CD8 memory was given one plate. To increase sequencing depth and limit assay-specific biases, TCR repertoire library preparation and sequencing were carried out by different laboratories using diverse techniques. Leukapheresis yielded between about 0.85 and 9 billion PBMCs per donor. What the study reported, not specific to this receptor: Incomplete sequencing was indicated by rarefaction of sorted-subset datasets, despite the large sequencing depth. Naive subsets generally had larger estimated clonotype richness than memory subsets did. Based on pairwise subsampling, the degree of clonotype sharing among donors was expected to be affected by sequencing depth. Because the study included a small number of donors, the genetic and exposure-history diversity represented was limited. Across a few donors, approximately 4.9% of naive CD4, roughly 3.4% of naive CD8, under 2.5% of memory CD4, and around 0.4% of memory CD8 clonotypes were shared. Sampling was limited to blood, and TCR repertoires in tissue likely differ from TCR repertoires in blood. Compared with non-shared clonotypes, the clonotypes found in all four sorted-subset donors had higher generation probabilities.

Using the deep immunoSEQ assay, TCR CDR3 regions were amplified from genomic DNA by multiplex PCR. Genomic DNA extracted from each cell subset was distributed evenly over all wells of several immunoSEQ 96-well plates, and each plate served as one replicate. For sorted subsets, approximately 200 ng of genomic DNA, equivalent to 25,000 to 35,000 T cell genomes, went into each replicate PCR. Purified libraries were measured with a Qubit 3.0 fluorometer, size-checked on a Bioanalyzer 2100, and measured again with the KAPA Library Quantification kit. Every immunoSEQ 96-well plate was sequenced on a dedicated single-read 150-cycle Illumina NextSeq 550 flow cell. In the source study's methods: Because only junctional sequences without quality scores were contained in the immunoSEQ output, filtering matching that applied to full-length reads could not be performed. Sequences were annotated with PyIR, a Python wrapper for IgBLAST v1.9, using IMGT germline references to assign V/J genes and CDR3. Reads were removed for weak V/J assignments (E-value above 1e-6), missing CDR3, stop codons, out-of-frame junctions, or ambiguous translated residues. V3J clonotypes were defined as sequences sharing the same inferred V gene, J gene, and CDR3 amino acid sequence. The percentage overlap between two repertoires was calculated by dividing the number of shared unique clonotypes by the size of the smaller repertoire. Richness of each repertoire was evaluated using RTK rarefaction, the Chao1 estimator, and Recon v2.1 estimates of unobserved clonotypes. Generation probabilities for all TCRbeta clonotypes obtained by the gDNA method from a few donors were computed using OLGA. In TCRdb, the immuneACCESS table is reduced to in-frame sequences with V and J assigned. These tables do not hold every clone; where another copy was compared, an unresolved V gene accounts for under half, and the others remain unexplained. The DNA gave D and trimming, while V, J and clone size come from that table. Here the sample has millions of clones; approximately 93% occur a single time. Of the sample, about 0.41% is held by the ten largest clones.

As regards this clone: Which antigen it targets is not known. The input lacks base qualities; no much larger clone sits a single base away.

V loses 7 bases at its end and J loses 5 bases; junction bases beyond the gene matches: 5. Inclusive of the bounding cysteine and phenylalanine, the CDR3 is 14 residues long. Of all the DNA, just the CDR3 is kept, 42 bases in frame from base 1. CDR1 and CDR2 (MNHEY, SVGAGI) derive from the germline V gene. The donors were healthy, HIV-negative adults with no recently reported acute infections or vaccinations. Every donor was a Caucasian adult living in Nashville, Tennessee, USA. CD4+ T cells were enriched through magnetic negative selection, after which naive cells were positively selected on CD45RA and the remaining negative fraction served as the memory subset. Blood was collected by leukapheresis, and PBMCs were isolated by Ficoll-Histopaque density gradient centrifugation and then cryopreserved in liquid nitrogen vapor phase. Analytical flow cytometry was used to check the purity and quantity of every magnetically sorted T cell population. Genomic DNA was isolated from every sorted fraction and measured by UV absorbance on a Nanodrop 2000c.

The origin of this receptor is a man aged 18 to 30 in good health. Some clones in this sample may be carry-over from other donors' samples. Recombination joined TRBV6-5 with TRBJ2-2, with TRBD1 matching 9 junction bases. Sequencing was carried out using naive CD4+ T cells from PBMCs. The cell subset or site label here, explained by the study, means: CD45RA+ positively selected. This receptor has the CDR3 CASKNRGLTGELFF. In nucleotide form, the sequence is TGTGCCAGCAAGAACAGGGGGCTTACCGGGGAGCTGTTTTTT.